A selection of T cell receptor beta chains follows, all from one sample in a study of tumor-infiltrating lymphocytes in glioblastoma multiforme. Using its own MiXCR run on the multiplex PCR reads, TCRdb lists one record per CDR3 protein. The table shows 20,000 or so distinct CDR3 sequences, with just under 70% occurring only once. The material sequenced was peripheral blood. These receptor sequences come from a male donor with glioblastoma. CDR3s leave out the opening cysteine and the closing phenylalanine or tryptophan.

TRBV20-1	TRBJ2-1	SARPGVSYNEQF
TRBV20-1	TRBJ1-5	SARSGDGNQPQH
TRBV11-3	TRBJ1-1	ASSKGGEDNEAF
TRBV11-3	TRBJ2-3	ASSLDQTDTQY
TRBV7-3	TRBJ2-7	ASSLGGSRIGSYEQY
TRBV7-9	TRBJ2-5	ASSPVPAETQY
TRBV5-1	TRBJ1-1	ASSSYRDAEAF
TRBV5-1	TRBJ2-1	ASSLAGGALNEQF
TRBV18	TRBJ1-5	ASSYDPYNQPQH
TRBV12-3/TRBV12-4	TRBJ1-5	ASISQGSQPQH
TRBV7-9	TRBJ1-5	ASSLGGIDQPQH
TRBV10-1	TRBJ2-2	ASSALSGELF
TRBV11-2	TRBJ1-1	ASSTLPGQGGRTEAF
TRBV10-3	TRBJ2-1	AIRESSGTGIYNAQF
TRBV19	TRBJ2-5	ATGPGDSHQETQY
TRBV29-1	TRBJ1-2	SVESPHAGYT
TRBV29-1	TRBJ2-1	SVYSGQFNEQF
TRBV4-1	TRBJ2-1	ASSPPSVGYNEQF
TRBV29-1	TRBJ2-1	SVGGNEQF